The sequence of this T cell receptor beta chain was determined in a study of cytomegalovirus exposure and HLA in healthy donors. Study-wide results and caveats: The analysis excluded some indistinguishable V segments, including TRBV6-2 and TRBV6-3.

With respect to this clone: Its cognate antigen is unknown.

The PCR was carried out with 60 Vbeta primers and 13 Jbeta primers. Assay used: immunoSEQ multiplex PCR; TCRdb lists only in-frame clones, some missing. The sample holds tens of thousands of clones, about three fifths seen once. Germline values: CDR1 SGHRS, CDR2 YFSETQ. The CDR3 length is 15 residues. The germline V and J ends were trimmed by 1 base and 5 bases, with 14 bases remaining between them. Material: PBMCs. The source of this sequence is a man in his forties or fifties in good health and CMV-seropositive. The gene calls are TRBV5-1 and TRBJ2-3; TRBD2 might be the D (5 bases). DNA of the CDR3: TGCGCCAGCAGCTTGTCCGGGGTCGCACGAGATACGCAGTATTTT. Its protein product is CASSLSGVARDTQYF.